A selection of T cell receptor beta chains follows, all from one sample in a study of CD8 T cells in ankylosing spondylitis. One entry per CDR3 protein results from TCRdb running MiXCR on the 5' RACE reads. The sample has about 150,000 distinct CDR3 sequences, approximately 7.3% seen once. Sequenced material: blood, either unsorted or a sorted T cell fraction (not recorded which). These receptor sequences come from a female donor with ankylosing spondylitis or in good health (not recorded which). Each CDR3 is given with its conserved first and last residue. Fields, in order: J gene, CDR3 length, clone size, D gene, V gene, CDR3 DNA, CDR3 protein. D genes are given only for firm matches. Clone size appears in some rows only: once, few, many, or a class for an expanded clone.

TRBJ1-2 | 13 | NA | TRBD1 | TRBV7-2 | TGTGCCAGCAGCGTAGACAGGGGTTATGGCTACACCTTC | CASSVDRGYGYTF
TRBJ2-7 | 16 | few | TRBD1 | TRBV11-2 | TGTGCCAGCAGCCAGCCCTTGGGACAGGGGGCCTACGAGCAGTACTTC | CASSQPLGQGAYEQYF
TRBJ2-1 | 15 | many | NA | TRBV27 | TGTGCCAGCAGAGACGTCCAGGGTTTTAGGGATGAGCAGTTCTTC | CASRDVQGFRDEQFF
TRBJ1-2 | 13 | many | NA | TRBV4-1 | TGCGCCAGCAGCTCCCGACGGGGAGATGGCTACACCTTC | CASSSRRGDGYTF
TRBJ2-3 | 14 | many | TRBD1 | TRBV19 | TGTGCCAGTAGTATGACAGGGGGAACAGATACGCAGTATTTT | CASSMTGGTDTQYF
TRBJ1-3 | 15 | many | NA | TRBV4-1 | TGCGCCAGCAGCCAAGGACCTGGCCCTGGAAACACCATATATTTT | CASSQGPGPGNTIYF
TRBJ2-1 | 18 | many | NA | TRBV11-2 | TGTGCCAGCAGCTTAGAGTTAGTGGGGGGCCCATCCTACAATGAGCAGTTCTTC | CASSLELVGGPSYNEQFF
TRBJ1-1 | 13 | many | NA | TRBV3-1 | TGTGCCAGCACCGCGACCTTGAACACTGAAGCTTTCTTT | CASTATLNTEAFF
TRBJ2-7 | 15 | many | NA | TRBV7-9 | TGTGCCAGCAGTTCCACTAGTTTTAGCTCCTACGAGCAGTACTTC | CASSSTSFSSYEQYF
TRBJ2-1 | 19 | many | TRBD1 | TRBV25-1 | TGTGCCAGCAGTGGATCCAGGGGGCCGGCACTCAGCTCCTACAATGAGCAGTTCTTC | CASSGSRGPALSSYNEQFF
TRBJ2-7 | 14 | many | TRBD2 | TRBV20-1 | TGCAGTGCCCGGACTAGCGGGGCTTCCTACGAGCAGTACTTC | CSARTSGASYEQYF
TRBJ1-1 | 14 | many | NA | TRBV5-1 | TGCGCCAGCAGATTGGGGGGAATGAACACTGAAGCTTTCTTT | CASRLGGMNTEAFF
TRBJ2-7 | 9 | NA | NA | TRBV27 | TGTGCCAGCAAGGCCAGCAGGGTTTTC | CASKASRVF
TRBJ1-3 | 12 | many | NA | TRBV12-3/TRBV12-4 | TGTGCCAGCAGTCGCGGAGGAAACACCATATATTTT | CASSRGGNTIYF
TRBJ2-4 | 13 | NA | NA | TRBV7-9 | TGTGCCAGCAGCTTAAGCGGCAAAAACATTCAGTACTTC | CASSLSGKNIQYF
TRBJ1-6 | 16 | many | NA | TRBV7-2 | TGTGCCAGCAGCTTAGCGGAAAGGGGTTCACCAGGTCCCCTCCACTTT | CASSLAERGSPGPLHF
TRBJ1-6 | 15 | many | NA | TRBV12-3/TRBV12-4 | TGTGCCAGCAGTTTTGGAGGGGGATATAATTCACCCCTCCACTTT | CASSFGGGYNSPLHF
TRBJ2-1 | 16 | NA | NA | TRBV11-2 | TGTGCCAGCAGCTTCTACGGGCCGGGGAGCCTCAATGAGCAGTTCTTC | CASSFYGPGSLNEQFF
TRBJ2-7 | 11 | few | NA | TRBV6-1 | TGTGCCAGCAGTGGATGGTACGAGCAGTACTTC | CASSGWYEQYF
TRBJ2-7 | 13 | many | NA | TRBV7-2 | TGTGCCAGCAGCTTAGTACAGGGTGACGAGCAGTACTTC | CASSLVQGDEQYF
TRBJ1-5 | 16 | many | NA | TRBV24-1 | TGTGCCACCAGTGACTCCCGGGACGAGAAAAATCAGCCCCAGCATTTT | CATSDSRDEKNQPQHF
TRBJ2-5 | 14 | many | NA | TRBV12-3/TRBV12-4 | TGTGCCAGCAGTTTAGCGGGGGTGGGGGAGACCCAGTACTTC | CASSLAGVGETQYF
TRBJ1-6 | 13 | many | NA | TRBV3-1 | TGTGCCAGCAGCCGGCAGGATAATTCACCCCTCCACTTT | CASSRQDNSPLHF
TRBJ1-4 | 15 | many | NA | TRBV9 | TGTGCCAGCAGCGAGGAGGGGAGGGGCGGTGAAAAACTGTTTTTT | CASSEEGRGGEKLFF